The entry below gives a single T cell receptor (beta chain) sequence along with its context. Its antigen is unknown. The data are from a study of identifying expanded T cells in peripheral blood. Study conclusions and caveats: Clone count variance between roughly 2-week samples rose with total template count.

Measured with immunoSEQ multiplex PCR; TCRdb has only the in-frame clones, and not every one. The sample has more than 90,000 clones; around 88% are singletons. The CDR3 extends over 14 amino acids. From germline, CDR1 is SGHRS and CDR2 YFSETQ. With 5 bases clipped from V and 3 bases from J, the junction kept 7 bases outside the gene matches. The specimen sequenced was blood. This TCR came from a person aged 18 to 70 in good health. The chain has TRBV5-1 and TRBJ2-7, with 8 bases aligning to TRBD1. CDR3 region: CASRPTGTGYEQYF. CDR3 DNA sequence: TGCGCCAGCAGACCGACGGGGACAGGCTACGAGCAGTACTTC.